This entry concerns a single TCR beta chain. This specimen belongs to a study of T cell changes during pregnancy in multiple sclerosis. Sequencing used immunoSEQ multiplex PCR; TCRdb keeps in-frame clones, though not all of them. This sample carries around 100,000 clones, 91% of them seen once, and the ten largest clones take over 2.5%. V dropped 6 bases and J dropped 4; count of bases not matched to a gene: 6. There are 15 residues in the CDR3. Looked up from germline, CDR1 is MNHNS and CDR2 is SASEGT. This sequence joins TRBV6-1 and TRBJ1-4; 9 bases map to TRBD1. This specimen was peripheral blood, taken in the second trimester of pregnancy. The TCR originated in a female donor with multiple sclerosis, enrolled in a pregnancy study. This CDR3 is CASRPPGQGNEKLFF. The CDR3, as DNA: TGTGCCAGCAGACCCCCGGGACAGGGTAATGAAAAACTGTTTTTT.